Listed below are T cell receptor beta chains from one sample, sequenced in a study of long-term antiretroviral therapy in people with HIV. Clones were sequenced by immunoSEQ multiplex PCR, and TCRdb holds only the in-frame ones, with some missing. This sample yields about 29,000 clones, of which about 88% are seen a single time; less than 8.5% belongs to the top ten. Source: unsorted PBMCs, taken roughly 5 years before starting antiretroviral therapy. The source of these receptors is a man aged 50-59 years with HIV. Each CDR3 is given with its conserved first and last residue. Each record gives: V gene, CDR3 length, J gene, D gene, clone size, CDR3 DNA, CDR3 protein. The D gene is left open where the match is weak. Clone sizes are given selectively: once, few, many, or a class where the clone is expanded.

v_call: TRBV7-2
cdr3_length: 11
j_call: TRBJ2-7
d_call: .
clone_size: .
cdr3_nt: TGTGCCAGCAGCTCATACTACGAGCAGTACTTC
cdr3_aa: CASSSYYEQYF

v_call: TRBV12-2
cdr3_length: 16
j_call: TRBJ1-5
d_call: .
clone_size: .
cdr3_nt: TGTGCAAGTCGCTTAGATCCCCGGAGAAGCAATCAGCCCCAGCATTTT
cdr3_aa: CASRLDPRRSNQPQHF

v_call: TRBV27
cdr3_length: 13
j_call: TRBJ2-3
d_call: .
clone_size: .
cdr3_nt: TGTGCCATTTCGAGAACGTCATGGGATACGCAGTATTTT
cdr3_aa: CAISRTSWDTQYF

v_call: TRBV7-2
cdr3_length: 16
j_call: TRBJ2-7
d_call: TRBD2
clone_size: .
cdr3_nt: TGTGCCAGCAGCGCACGTAGCGGGTTCCGAACCTACGAGCAGTACTTC
cdr3_aa: CASSARSGFRTYEQYF

v_call: TRBV5-1
cdr3_length: 14
j_call: TRBJ2-7
d_call: TRBD1
clone_size: .
cdr3_nt: TGCGCCAGCAGCTTGGGACAGGGATTTAACGAGCAGTACTTC
cdr3_aa: CASSLGQGFNEQYF

v_call: TRBV14
cdr3_length: 15
j_call: TRBJ2-7
d_call: .
clone_size: .
cdr3_nt: TGTGCCAGCAGCCAGGGTGTACAGACTGCCTACGAGCAGTACTTC
cdr3_aa: CASSQGVQTAYEQYF

v_call: TRBV11-2
cdr3_length: 13
j_call: TRBJ1-6
d_call: TRBD1
clone_size: .
cdr3_nt: TGTGCCAGCAGCTCGGACAGGGAAGCGCCCCTCCACTTT
cdr3_aa: CASSSDREAPLHF

v_call: TRBV29-1
cdr3_length: 14
j_call: TRBJ2-7
d_call: TRBD2
clone_size: once
cdr3_nt: TGCAGCGTCAGGACTAGCGGGCTTCCTACGGAGCAGTACTTC
cdr3_aa: CSVRTSGLPTEQYF

v_call: TRBV10-2
cdr3_length: 16
j_call: TRBJ2-3
d_call: TRBD1
clone_size: .
cdr3_nt: TGCGCCAGCAGATGGACAGGGTCGAGGAGCACAGATACGCAGTATTTT
cdr3_aa: CASRWTGSRSTDTQYF

v_call: TRBV27
cdr3_length: 15
j_call: TRBJ1-4
d_call: .
clone_size: .
cdr3_nt: TGTGCCAGCAGTTTAGAGGGATTTCCTAATGAAAAACTGTTTTTT
cdr3_aa: CASSLEGFPNEKLFF

v_call: TRBV5-1
cdr3_length: 17
j_call: TRBJ2-2
d_call: .
clone_size: .
cdr3_nt: TGCGCCAGCAGCCCCGCGCCGGCAGGGGAGGGTACCGGGGAGCTGTTTTTT
cdr3_aa: CASSPAPAGEGTGELFF

v_call: TRBV6-1
cdr3_length: 14
j_call: TRBJ1-1
d_call: .
clone_size: .
cdr3_nt: TGTGCCAGCACCCTTGGCAGACCGAACACTGAAGCTTTCTTT
cdr3_aa: CASTLGRPNTEAFF

v_call: TRBV7-3
cdr3_length: 14
j_call: TRBJ2-3
d_call: .
clone_size: once
cdr3_nt: TGTGCCAGCAGCTTAATAGGAGGGTCAGATACGCAGTATTTT
cdr3_aa: CASSLIGGSDTQYF

v_call: TRBV5-1
cdr3_length: 15
j_call: TRBJ1-2
d_call: .
clone_size: .
cdr3_nt: TGCGCCAGCAGCCCGCAGGGCAGCTCGTCCTATGGCTACACCTTC
cdr3_aa: CASSPQGSSSYGYTF

v_call: TRBV5-1
cdr3_length: 13
j_call: TRBJ2-7
d_call: .
clone_size: .
cdr3_nt: TGCGCCAGCAGCTTGCGGGGGTTGAGTGAGCAGTACTTC
cdr3_aa: CASSLRGLSEQYF

v_call: TRBV2
cdr3_length: 16
j_call: TRBJ2-3
d_call: TRBD2
clone_size: .
cdr3_nt: TGTGCCAGCAGTCCCTCAGCGGGAGAAAGGGCAGATACGCAGTATTTT
cdr3_aa: CASSPSAGERADTQYF

v_call: TRBV2
cdr3_length: 12
j_call: TRBJ1-5
d_call: .
clone_size: .
cdr3_nt: TGTGCCAGCAGCCGATCCAATCAGCCCCAGCATTTT
cdr3_aa: CASSRSNQPQHF

v_call: TRBV27
cdr3_length: 16
j_call: TRBJ2-7
d_call: TRBD2
clone_size: .
cdr3_nt: TGTGCCAGCAGTTTAAGCTTAGCGGGAGGGCCGGGCGAGCAGTACTTC
cdr3_aa: CASSLSLAGGPGEQYF

v_call: TRBV4-3
cdr3_length: 14
j_call: TRBJ1-6
d_call: .
clone_size: .
cdr3_nt: TGCGCCAGCAGCCAAGATACAGTACCCTCACCCCTCCACTTT
cdr3_aa: CASSQDTVPSPLHF

v_call: TRBV25-1
cdr3_length: 13
j_call: TRBJ1-2
d_call: .
clone_size: .
cdr3_nt: TGTGCCAGCAGGGGCAGGGGAGACTATGGCTACACCTTC
cdr3_aa: CASRGRGDYGYTF

v_call: TRBV6-1
cdr3_length: 16
j_call: TRBJ2-5
d_call: TRBD2
clone_size: .
cdr3_nt: TGTGCCAGCAGTGGGCGACTAGCGGGGGGGATGGAGACCCAGTACTTC
cdr3_aa: CASSGRLAGGMETQYF

v_call: TRBV15
cdr3_length: 15
j_call: TRBJ2-1
d_call: .
clone_size: .
cdr3_nt: TGTGCCACCAGCAGAGGAGGGATGTCCTACAATGAGCAGTTCTTC
cdr3_aa: CATSRGGMSYNEQFF

v_call: TRBV18
cdr3_length: 15
j_call: TRBJ1-2
d_call: .
clone_size: .
cdr3_nt: TGTGCCAGCTCACCTGAAACTGCTTATGGCTATGGCTACACCTTC
cdr3_aa: CASSPETAYGYGYTF

v_call: TRBV18
cdr3_length: 15
j_call: TRBJ2-1
d_call: .
clone_size: .
cdr3_nt: TGTGCCAGCTCACCGACAGTAAGGGGAATCGATGAGCAGTTCTTC
cdr3_aa: CASSPTVRGIDEQFF

v_call: TRBV9
cdr3_length: 13
j_call: TRBJ1-3
d_call: .
clone_size: .
cdr3_nt: TGTGCCAGCAGCCTCCAGTACGGAAACACCATATATTTT
cdr3_aa: CASSLQYGNTIYF

v_call: TRBV4-1
cdr3_length: 15
j_call: TRBJ2-2
d_call: .
clone_size: .
cdr3_nt: TGCGCCAGCAGGGATGTGGGGGGATTTAGCGGGGAGCTGTTTTTT
cdr3_aa: CASRDVGGFSGELFF

v_call: TRBV19
cdr3_length: 12
j_call: TRBJ1-5
d_call: .
clone_size: .
cdr3_nt: TGTGCCAGTAGGGGGTTATCTCAGCCCCAGCATTTT
cdr3_aa: CASRGLSQPQHF

v_call: TRBV13
cdr3_length: 19
j_call: TRBJ2-1
d_call: TRBD2
clone_size: .
cdr3_nt: TGTGCCAGCAGCCCCGAAATTGGGACTAGCGGGCCTTCCTACAATGAGCAGTTCTTC
cdr3_aa: CASSPEIGTSGPSYNEQFF

v_call: TRBV18
cdr3_length: 14
j_call: TRBJ2-7
d_call: .
clone_size: .
cdr3_nt: TGTGCCAGCTCGCTGGACCGCCGGGTTGACGAGCAGTACTTC
cdr3_aa: CASSLDRRVDEQYF

v_call: TRBV9
cdr3_length: 14
j_call: TRBJ1-2
d_call: .
clone_size: .
cdr3_nt: TGTGCCAGCAGCCGGTCAGAAGCGAACTATGGCTACACCTTC
cdr3_aa: CASSRSEANYGYTF

v_call: TRBV2
cdr3_length: 11
j_call: TRBJ2-1
d_call: .
clone_size: .
cdr3_nt: TGTGCCAGCAGCGCATACAATGAGCAGTTCTTC
cdr3_aa: CASSAYNEQFF

v_call: TRBV7-6
cdr3_length: 15
j_call: TRBJ2-7
d_call: .
clone_size: .
cdr3_nt: TGTGCCAGCAGCGCAGTTGATAGTTGGACCTACGAGCAGTACTTC
cdr3_aa: CASSAVDSWTYEQYF

v_call: TRBV29-1
cdr3_length: 13
j_call: TRBJ1-3
d_call: .
clone_size: .
cdr3_nt: TGCAGCGTTGAAAAGGGCTCTGGAAACACCATATATTTT
cdr3_aa: CSVEKGSGNTIYF

v_call: TRBV19
cdr3_length: 15
j_call: TRBJ2-1
d_call: TRBD2
clone_size: .
cdr3_nt: TGTGCCAGCTGTCTCGGGACTAGCCTCTACAATGAGCAGTTCTTC
cdr3_aa: CASCLGTSLYNEQFF

v_call: TRBV18
cdr3_length: 11
j_call: TRBJ1-1
d_call: .
clone_size: .
cdr3_nt: TGTGCCAGCTCACCAGGGACGAGGGCTTTCTTT
cdr3_aa: CASSPGTRAFF

v_call: TRBV9
cdr3_length: 13
j_call: TRBJ2-7
d_call: TRBD1
clone_size: .
cdr3_nt: TGTGCCAGCACAAGGACAGGGGTAGACGAGCAGTACTTC
cdr3_aa: CASTRTGVDEQYF

v_call: TRBV10-3
cdr3_length: 13
j_call: TRBJ2-1
d_call: TRBD2
clone_size: .
cdr3_nt: TGTGCCATCAGGGGACTAGTCTACAATGAGCAGTTCTTC
cdr3_aa: CAIRGLVYNEQFF

v_call: TRBV9
cdr3_length: 18
j_call: TRBJ1-6
d_call: TRBD1
clone_size: .
cdr3_nt: TGTGCCAGCACTCAAGGGACAGGACTTAGCTCCTATAATTCACCCCTCCACTTT
cdr3_aa: CASTQGTGLSSYNSPLHF

v_call: TRBV5-1
cdr3_length: 14
j_call: TRBJ2-5
d_call: .
clone_size: .
cdr3_nt: TGCGCCAGCAGCTTGTCCCGTCCTTCCGAGACCCAGTACTTC
cdr3_aa: CASSLSRPSETQYF

v_call: TRBV2
cdr3_length: 12
j_call: TRBJ2-1
d_call: .
clone_size: .
cdr3_nt: TGTGCCAGCAAACGACCCTTCAATGAGCAGTTCTTC
cdr3_aa: CASKRPFNEQFF

v_call: TRBV6-5
cdr3_length: 14
j_call: TRBJ2-2
d_call: .
clone_size: .
cdr3_nt: TGTGCCAGCAGTCACCGGGGGCCTTTCGGGGAGCTGTTTTTT
cdr3_aa: CASSHRGPFGELFF

v_call: TRBV5-6
cdr3_length: 14
j_call: TRBJ2-1
d_call: .
clone_size: .
cdr3_nt: TGTGCCAGCAGCTGGGGGGCCCGATTGAATGAGCAGTTCTTC
cdr3_aa: CASSWGARLNEQFF

v_call: TRBV28
cdr3_length: 13
j_call: TRBJ2-2
d_call: .
clone_size: .
cdr3_nt: TGTGCCAGCAGACCCGCTAACACCGGGGAGCTGTTTTTT
cdr3_aa: CASRPANTGELFF

v_call: TRBV5-1
cdr3_length: 15
j_call: TRBJ2-7
d_call: TRBD1
clone_size: .
cdr3_nt: TGCGCCAGCAGCTCCGGACAGGGGTCGAGCCACGAGCAGTACTTC
cdr3_aa: CASSSGQGSSHEQYF

v_call: TRBV5-1
cdr3_length: 13
j_call: TRBJ2-2
d_call: .
clone_size: .
cdr3_nt: TGCGCCAGCAGCCCGTTAGGGGCCGGGGAGCTGTTTTTT
cdr3_aa: CASSPLGAGELFF

v_call: TRBV10-1
cdr3_length: 13
j_call: TRBJ2-7
d_call: .
clone_size: .
cdr3_nt: TGCGCCACCTCCCCCAGGTGGGACGGCGAGCAGTACTTC
cdr3_aa: CATSPRWDGEQYF

v_call: TRBV2
cdr3_length: 14
j_call: TRBJ2-2
d_call: .
clone_size: .
cdr3_nt: TGTGCCAGCAGCTACCACGGGACGGTCGGGGAGCTGTTTTTT
cdr3_aa: CASSYHGTVGELFF

v_call: TRBV18
cdr3_length: 15
j_call: TRBJ1-2
d_call: .
clone_size: .
cdr3_nt: TGTGCCAGCTCACCACAACCCGGGACGGACTATGGCTACACCTTC
cdr3_aa: CASSPQPGTDYGYTF

v_call: TRBV11-2
cdr3_length: 14
j_call: TRBJ1-3
d_call: .
clone_size: .
cdr3_nt: TGTGCCAGCAGCTTAGATCGGGCGGCAAACACCATATATTTT
cdr3_aa: CASSLDRAANTIYF

v_call: TRBV11-2
cdr3_length: 16
j_call: TRBJ2-7
d_call: .
clone_size: .
cdr3_nt: TGTGCCAGCAGCTTAGATCCTAGCGATTTAGGCTACGAGCAGTACTTC
cdr3_aa: CASSLDPSDLGYEQYF

v_call: TRBV28
cdr3_length: 13
j_call: TRBJ2-5
d_call: .
clone_size: .
cdr3_nt: TGTGCCAGCAGTTTAGGGAACCGAGAGACCCAGTACTTC
cdr3_aa: CASSLGNRETQYF

v_call: TRBV4-2
cdr3_length: 17
j_call: TRBJ2-7
d_call: .
clone_size: .
cdr3_nt: TGTGCCAGCAGCCAAGTTACAGTGGCGGGGCCATCCGAAGGGGTTTACTTC
cdr3_aa: CASSQVTVAGPSEGVYF

v_call: TRBV5-1
cdr3_length: 14
j_call: TRBJ2-7
d_call: .
clone_size: once
cdr3_nt: TGCGCCAGCAGCTTGGCTGGCGGAACCTACGAGCAGTACTTC
cdr3_aa: CASSLAGGTYEQYF

v_call: TRBV10-3
cdr3_length: 16
j_call: TRBJ2-7
d_call: TRBD2
clone_size: .
cdr3_nt: TGTGCCATCAGTGGTTCTCTTAGCGGGAGGGGTTACGAGCAGTACTTC
cdr3_aa: CAISGSLSGRGYEQYF

v_call: TRBV7-9
cdr3_length: 13
j_call: TRBJ1-5
d_call: .
clone_size: few
cdr3_nt: TGTGCCAGCAGTCAAACTGGGGTTCAGCCCCAGCATTTT
cdr3_aa: CASSQTGVQPQHF

v_call: TRBV5-4
cdr3_length: 15
j_call: TRBJ2-7
d_call: .
clone_size: .
cdr3_nt: TGTGCCAGCAGCTTGGGGGACCCGGATCGGGACGAGCAGTACTTC
cdr3_aa: CASSLGDPDRDEQYF

v_call: TRBV6-1
cdr3_length: 13
j_call: TRBJ2-1
d_call: TRBD1
clone_size: .
cdr3_nt: TGTGCCAGCAGTGAAGGACAGGGGGCTCGGCAGTTCTTC
cdr3_aa: CASSEGQGARQFF

v_call: TRBV2
cdr3_length: 15
j_call: TRBJ1-4
d_call: .
clone_size: .
cdr3_nt: TGTGCCAGCAGCCTTAACTCTCTCGGGGGCGAAAAACTGTTTTTT
cdr3_aa: CASSLNSLGGEKLFF